The 4 T cell receptor beta chains below all came from one sample that was sequenced in a study of T cells in Graves' hyperthyroidism and ophthalmopathy. The investigators amplified TCR beta CDR3 regions from RNA transcripts. Using the HTBI primer set, a first-round RT-PCR was run on the TCR CDR3. MiXCR was run by TCRdb on the multiplex PCR reads, yielding one entry per CDR3 protein. The sample lists roughly 720,000 distinct CDR3 sequences; roughly a sixth were seen once. The sample was blood. These receptors all come from a man in his forties or fifties with Graves' hyperthyroidism.

This clonotype was seen many times. This chain uses TRBV28 with TRBJ1-5, with D possibly TRBD1 on 6 matching bases. Trimming took off 6 bases at V and 0 bases at J, with 9 bases between the two ends. Germline V gene lookup returns CDR1 MDHEN and CDR2 SYDVKM. The CDR3 consists of 14 residues. CDR3 in DNA: TGTGCCAGCAGGAGGGGGTATAGCAATCAGCCCCAGCATTTT. It yields the protein CASRRGYSNQPQHF.

This clonotype was observed a few times. The CDR3 nucleotides are TGTGCCAGCTCACCCAGGGGTTTTGAGACCCAGTACTTC. Translation gives CASSPRGFETQYF. The chain joins TRBV18 to TRBJ2-5, with D possibly TRBD1 on 6 matching bases. The CDR3 totals 13 residues. Germline V gene sequence: CDR1 KGHSH, CDR2 LQKENI. Trimming stripped 3 bases from V and 5 bases from J, with 10 bases between.

This clonotype was picked up many times. The chain couples TRBV6-2 or TRBV6-3 to TRBJ2-3; TRBD2 matches at 7 bases. The CDR3 has 17 amino acids. Germline V CDR1 and CDR2: MNHEY, SVGEGT. V was clipped by 2 bases and J by 5 bases; unmatched bases: 13. CDR3 nucleotide sequence: TGTGCCAGCAGTTACGGAGGTGGCGGGAGCGCCAGAGATACGCAGTATTTT. It yields the protein CASSYGGGGSARDTQYF.

The sample holds many counts of this clonotype. The V and J genes are TRBV6-1 and TRBJ2-1; 8 bases align to TRBD2. V was pared by 7 bases and J by 8 bases, with 7 bases of the junction left unmatched. This CDR3 is 13 amino acids long. Germline assignment: CDR1 MNHNS and CDR2 SASEGT. CDR3 region: CASIRGGHDEQFF. For the CDR3, the DNA is TGTGCCAGCATTCGGGGGGGGCACGATGAGCAGTTCTTC.